These T cell receptor beta chains were read from a single sample in a study of cytomegalovirus exposure and HLA in healthy donors. Clones were read by immunoSEQ multiplex PCR, and TCRdb kept only the in-frame ones, dropping some. Here the sample spans 90,000 to 140,000 clones, about 13% being singletons. The sample was PBMCs. The receptors come from a man aged 40-50 years in good health and CMV-seropositive. CDR3s include the opening cysteine and the closing phenylalanine or tryptophan. D genes are given only for firm matches. Expanded clones get a size class; other rows say once, few or many, or leave the size out.

v_call	d_call	j_call	clone_size	cdr3_aa	cdr3_nt
TRBV19	-	TRBJ1-4	few	CASSITGSEKLFF	TGTGCCAGTAGTATAACAGGGTCTGAAAAACTGTTTTTT
TRBV13	TRBD2	TRBJ2-1	few	CASSLGGGSARNEQFF	TGTGCCAGCAGCTTAGGAGGCGGGAGCGCCCGAAATGAGCAGTTCTTC
TRBV6-6	-	TRBJ1-2	-	CASSYATELNYGYTF	TGTGCCAGCAGTTACGCGACAGAGCTTAACTATGGCTACACCTTC
TRBV6-5	-	TRBJ2-2	few	CASSRDTNTGELFF	TGTGCCAGCAGCAGGGATACGAACACCGGGGAGCTGTTTTTT
TRBV14	-	TRBJ2-1	few	CASSGGASYNEQFF	TGTGCCAGCAGTGGCGGGGCCTCCTACAATGAGCAGTTCTTC
TRBV6-5	TRBD1	TRBJ1-1	-	CASSSRDRGSAFF	TGTGCCAGCAGTTCGAGGGACAGGGGCTCGGCTTTCTTT
TRBV7-7	-	TRBJ2-5	-	CASSLDTIETQYF	TGTGCCAGCAGCTTAGACACAATAGAGACCCAGTACTTC
TRBV7-6	-	TRBJ2-3	-	CASSSGGPDTQYF	TGTGCCAGCAGCTCCGGAGGGCCGGATACGCAGTATTTT
TRBV5-1	TRBD1	TRBJ1-2	few	CASSPRQGTNYGYTF	TGCGCCAGCAGCCCGCGACAGGGGACTAACTATGGCTACACCTTC
TRBV29-1	-	TRBJ2-3	-	CSVAEVTDTQYF	TGCAGCGTTGCTGAGGTCACAGATACGCAGTATTTT
TRBV5-4	TRBD1	TRBJ1-1	-	CASSPTGGENTEAFF	TGTGCCAGCAGCCCCACAGGGGGGGAGAACACTGAAGCTTTCTTC
TRBV6-4	-	TRBJ2-3	many	CASSDSIATDTQYF	TGTGCCAGCAGTGACTCGATAGCTACAGATACGCAGTATTTT
TRBV19	-	TRBJ1-1	-	CASSRGTAAKAFF	TGTGCCAGTAGCCGCGGGACCGCCGCGAAAGCTTTCTTT
TRBV25-1	-	TRBJ2-7	-	CASRTGGGDEQYF	TGTGCCAGCAGAACAGGGGGGGGAGACGAGCAGTACTTC
TRBV5-1	-	TRBJ2-7	-	CASSRRGDYSYEQYF	TGCGCCAGCAGCCGGAGGGGGGACTACTCCTACGAGCAGTACTTC
TRBV4-3	TRBD2	TRBJ2-7	-	CASSHAGTSDYEQYF	TGCGCCAGCAGCCATGCCGGGACTAGCGACTACGAGCAGTACTTC
TRBV6-5	TRBD1	TRBJ1-5	few	CASTHGQGGNQPQHF	TGTGCCAGCACCCACGGTCAGGGGGGCAATCAGCCCCAGCATTTT
TRBV6-5	-	TRBJ1-2	few	CASSYRQNYGYTF	TGTGCCAGCAGTTACCGACAGAACTATGGCTACACCTTC
TRBV7-7	-	TRBJ2-2	many	CASSPRTLNTGELFF	TGTGCTAGCAGCCCCCGCACCCTAAACACCGGGGAGCTGTTTTTT
TRBV5-1	TRBD1	TRBJ2-1	few	CASSDGTGSYNEQFF	TGCGCCAGCAGCGACGGGACAGGCTCCTACAATGAGCAGTTCTTC
TRBV19	TRBD1	TRBJ1-5	few	CASVKRGQGSRQPQHF	TGTGCCAGTGTTAAACGGGGACAGGGTTCTCGACAGCCCCAGCATTTT
TRBV18	-	TRBJ1-3	once	CASSRGDSGNTIYF	TGTGCCAGCTCACGGGGGGACTCTGGAAACACCATATATTTT
TRBV7-2	-	TRBJ1-1	few	CASSLVAGWVMNTEAFF	TGTGCCAGCAGCTTAGTGGCAGGGTGGGTGATGAACACTGAAGCTTTCTTT
TRBV9	TRBD1	TRBJ1-1	few	CASSPGGGDTEAFF	TGTGCCAGCAGCCCAGGAGGGGGCGACACTGAAGCTTTCTTT
TRBV28	TRBD1	TRBJ1-2	few	CASSPPGTGGAYTF	TGTGCCAGCAGTCCTCCCGGGACAGGGGGCGCCTACACCTTC
TRBV2	-	TRBJ1-1	few	CASRSSAPSEAFF	TGTGCCAGCAGATCCTCTGCGCCTTCTGAAGCTTTCTTT
TRBV10-3	-	TRBJ2-2	few	CAISESEAGRYHTGELFF	TGTGCCATCAGTGAGTCTGAGGCGGGGAGGTACCACACCGGGGAGCTGTTTTTT
TRBV18	TRBD1	TRBJ1-2	few	CASSPETGYGYGYTF	TGTGCCAGCTCACCAGAGACAGGGTATGGCTATGGCTACACCTTC
TRBV29-1	TRBD1	TRBJ2-5	few	CSVVAGGAGTQYF	TGCAGCGTAGTCGCAGGGGGTGCGGGGACCCAGTACTTC
TRBV2	TRBD2	TRBJ2-3	few	CASSLAGGSDTQYF	TGTGCCAGCAGTCTAGCGGGAGGGTCAGATACGCAGTATTTT
TRBV5-6	TRBD1	TRBJ1-1	-	CASSYGQGRNTEAFF	TGTGCCAGCAGCTACGGACAGGGGCGGAACACTGAAGCTTTCTTT
TRBV7-2	-	TRBJ1-1	-	CASSLAGRSTEAFF	TGTGCCAGCAGCTTAGCGGGGAGGTCCACTGAAGCTTTCTTT
TRBV27	-	TRBJ1-2	few	CASSFSRSAGGGGYTF	TGTGCCAGCAGTTTTTCTCGGAGTGCGGGGGGGGGTGGCTACACCTTC
TRBV5-1	TRBD2	TRBJ2-1	-	CASSLGFRYLAGVYNEQFF	TGCGCCAGCAGCTTAGGGTTTCGCTATTTAGCGGGGGTCTACAATGAGCAGTTCTTC
TRBV30	TRBD1	TRBJ1-2	few	CAWSQGAYGYTF	TGTGCCTGGAGTCAGGGGGCCTATGGCTACACCTTC
TRBV6-1	-	TRBJ2-3	-	CASSDVAGTDTQYF	TGTGCCAGCAGTGATGTGGCGGGAACAGATACGCAGTATTTT
TRBV19	TRBD1	TRBJ2-7	-	CASSTTQQGLGDEQYF	TGTGCCAGTAGTACCACCCAACAGGGGTTAGGGGACGAGCAGTACTTC
TRBV2	TRBD2	TRBJ2-1	-	CARGTSGRGEQFF	TGTGCCAGGGGGACTAGCGGGAGAGGAGAGCAGTTCTTC
TRBV2	TRBD2	TRBJ2-3	-	CAIGGAGPDTQYF	TGTGCTATCGGGGGGGCAGGGCCGGATACGCAGTATTTT
TRBV5-5	-	TRBJ2-1	few	CASSLGLGRYNEQFF	TGTGCCAGCAGCTTAGGACTCGGCCGATACAATGAGCAGTTCTTC
TRBV7-8	-	TRBJ2-2	few	CASSFRFFGGRGTGELFF	TGTGCCAGCAGCTTCCGGTTCTTCGGAGGAAGAGGAACCGGGGAGCTGTTTTTT
TRBV18	-	TRBJ2-7	-	CASSLAGGSRYEQYF	TGTGCCAGCTCACTAGCAGGGGGGAGTCGGTACGAGCAGTACTTC
TRBV18	-	TRBJ2-1	once	CASSPVVEEGSYNEQFF	TGTGCCAGCTCACCAGTTGTAGAGGAGGGCTCCTACAATGAGCAGTTCTTC
TRBV14	TRBD2	TRBJ2-7	-	CASSQEVAGGPPSEQYF	TGTGCCAGCAGCCAAGAGGTAGCGGGAGGACCACCTTCCGAGCAGTACTTC
TRBV30	-	TRBJ1-5	few	CAWSGSIGNQPQHF	TGTGCCTGGAGTGGCAGTATCGGCAATCAGCCCCAGCATTTT
TRBV5-1	TRBD2	TRBJ2-1	-	CASSPRLAGGYNEQFF	TGCGCCAGCAGCCCTAGACTAGCGGGAGGATACAATGAGCAGTTCTTC
TRBV6-1	-	TRBJ1-5	-	CASSEVGLRNQPQHF	TGTGCCAGCAGTGAAGTGGGACTAAGGAATCAGCCCCAGCATTTT
TRBV4-2	TRBD2	TRBJ2-1	-	CASSQDSGLASEQFF	TGTGCCAGCAGCCAAGATTCGGGACTAGCCAGTGAGCAGTTCTTC
TRBV2	-	TRBJ2-7	few	CASSAPGTGSYEQYF	TGTGCCAGCAGTGCGCCCGGGACTGGTTCCTACGAGCAGTACTTC
TRBV7-2	TRBD2	TRBJ2-1	-	CASSLDRTSTYNEQFF	TGTGCCAGCAGCTTAGATAGGACTAGTACCTACAATGAGCAGTTCTTC